The 18 T cell receptor beta chains below all came from one sample that was sequenced in a study of blood T cell repertoires in COVID-19. The protocol was immunoSEQ multiplex PCR, while the TCRdb copy is restricted to in-frame clones and leaves out a portion. The sample has 350,000 to 400,000 clones, about 90% seen once. The sequencing sample was made of peripheral blood. The receptors shown here come from a woman younger than 45 with COVID-19, enrolled during active disease.

This chain joins TRBV4-1 and TRBJ1-1; 7 bases map to TRBD1. Germline V lookup: CDR1 MGHRA, CDR2 YSYEKL. CDR3 length: 15 amino acids. The V and J ends lost 4 bases and 2 bases, in that order; junction bases with no gene match: 7. CDR3 protein: CASSRRGQANTEAFF. CDR3 DNA sequence: TGCGCCAGCAGCCGTAGAGGACAGGCAAACACTGAAGCTTTCTTT.

Only a few counts were recorded for this clone. V gene TRBV27 combines with J gene TRBJ1-4, with 7 positions matching TRBD1. The germline V gene has CDR1 MNHEY and CDR2 SMNVEV (reference sequence). J was trimmed by 3 bases and V by 4 bases; bases with no gene match: 5. There are 15 residues in the CDR3. CDR3 in amino acids: CASSSPGQANEKLFF. CDR3 nucleotides: TGTGCCAGCAGTTCCCCCGGACAGGCTAATGAAAAACTGTTTTTT.

V is TRBV15 and J is TRBJ1-2; 8 nucleotides line up with TRBD1. Losses at the gene ends were 1 base for V and 0 bases for J; bases not matched to a gene: 1. This CDR3 has 15 residues. Germline lookup yields CDR1 LNHNV and CDR2 YYDKDF (reference sequence). The CDR3 protein is CATSRGDRSNYGYTF. CDR3 nucleotides: TGTGCCACCAGCAGAGGGGACAGGTCTAACTATGGCTACACCTTC.

The V call is TRBV19, the J call TRBJ1-5; 7 bases fit TRBD1. The CDR3 runs to 16 residues. J lost 6 bases, V lost 4 bases, and 12 bases had no gene match. The germline gives CDR1 LNHDA, CDR2 SQIVND (reference sequence). CDR3 sequence: CASSTTGQRVGQPQHF. CDR3 sequence (DNA): TGTGCCAGTAGTACCACGGGACAGAGGGTGGGTCAGCCCCAGCATTTT.

The rearrangement links TRBV27 to TRBJ1-2, with 9 nucleotides matching TRBD1. Germline V gene sequence: CDR1 MNHEY, CDR2 SMNVEV (reference sequence). This CDR3 has 16 residues. V shed 3 bases, J shed 8 bases, and the junction held 13 bases outside the gene matches. The CDR3 sequence: CASSFSPEGQGEGYTF. The CDR3 DNA reads TGTGCCAGCAGTTTTTCACCGGAGGGACAGGGCGAGGGCTACACCTTC.

This chain joins TRBV4-2 and TRBJ2-1; TRBD2 aligns across 9 bases. This CDR3 comprises 15 residues. Germline V gives CDR1 LGHNA, CDR2 YNFKEQ. V dropped 1 base and J dropped 4; count of bases not matched to a gene: 2. This chain's CDR3 is CASSQASGTYNEQFF. The CDR3 DNA reads TGTGCCAGCAGCCAAGCTAGCGGGACTTACAATGAGCAGTTCTTC.

V and J are TRBV6-2 or TRBV6-3 and TRBJ2-5; tentatively, D is TRBD2 (7 bases). Germline CDR1 MNHEY, CDR2 SVGEGT. The CDR3 sequence is 16 residues long. V gave up 0 bases and J gave up 5 bases, with 16 bases separating them. CDR3 sequence reads: CASSYSSLEGGETQYF. CDR3 DNA: TGTGCCAGCAGTTACTCGTCCCTAGAGGGGGGGGAGACCCAGTACTTC.

J is TRBJ2-1 and V is TRBV7-2, with D maybe TRBD2 (6 bases). Germline loops: CDR1 SGHTA, CDR2 FQGNSA. The CDR3 is 13 residues long. V lost 3 bases, J lost 15 bases, and 18 bases lay in between. The CDR3 is CASSFGTPRMWFF. The DNA of the CDR3 is TGTGCCAGCAGCTTTGGGACTCCAAGGATGTGGTTCTTC. The full variable domain, in which reference TRBV7-2 and TRBJ2-1 provide the parts outside the CDR3, is GAGVSQSPSNKVTEKGKDVELRCDPISGHTALYWYRQSLGQGLEFLIYFQGNSAPDKSGLPSDRFSAERTGGSVSTLTIQRTQQEDSAVYLCASSFGTPRMWFFGPGTRLTVL.

Note on this clone: Germline and junction disagree at one end, which may indicate a read error. The chain carries TRBV5-1 and TRBJ1-1, with 11 bases lining up with TRBD1. Germline V gives CDR1 SGHRS, CDR2 YFSETQ. The CDR3 runs 17 residues. CDR3 bases: TGCGCCAGCACCTTGGCGGGACAGGGGGGCATGAACACTGAAGCTTTCTTT. Its translation: CASTLAGQGGMNTEAFF.

The gene calls are TRBV11-2 and TRBJ2-3; D unresolved. The CDR3 extends over 14 amino acids. V was pared by 5 bases and J by 4 bases, with 13 bases between. Per germline, CDR1 SGHAT and CDR2 FQNNGV. The CDR3 sequence: CASSRGLWADTQYF. In nucleotides, the CDR3 is TGTGCCAGCAGCAGAGGCCTGTGGGCAGATACGCAGTATTTT. Together with reference TRBV11-2 and TRBJ2-3, the CDR3 gives the full variable domain: EAGVAQSPRYKIIEKRQSVAFWCNPISGHATLYWYQQILGQGPKLLIQFQNNGVVDDSQLPKDRFSAERLKGVDSTLKIQPAKLEDSAVYLCASSRGLWADTQYFGPGTRLTVL.

This chain uses TRBV28 with TRBJ2-3, with 7 bases aligning to TRBD1. Germline V gives CDR1 MDHEN, CDR2 SYDVKM. The V segment lost 10 bases and the J segment 5 bases; nucleotides outside the gene matches: 6. The CDR3 is 12 residues long. Written as DNA, the CDR3 is TGTGCCACCAGACAGGGTTTAGATACGCAGTATTTT. It translates to CATRQGLDTQYF.

This chain connects TRBV4-3 to TRBJ2-2, with 12 bases identical to TRBD2. This CDR3 spans 18 amino acids. V dropped 0 bases and J dropped 13; count of bases not matched to a gene: 15. Per the germline V gene, CDR1 is LGHNA and CDR2 is YSLEER. The CDR3 sequence: CASSQDPLAGGTAPWLFF. DNA of the CDR3: TGCGCCAGCAGCCAAGATCCCCTAGCGGGGGGGACGGCACCCTGGCTGTTTTTT.

V usage is TRBV18 and J usage is TRBJ1-5; 11 bases are shared with TRBD1. V trimming: 8 bases; J trimming: 3 bases; junction bases outside the gene matches: 6. Germline V gene data show CDR1 as KGHSH and CDR2 as LQKENI. This CDR3 spans 15 amino acids. The chain's CDR3 is CASHGTGGTNQPQHF. The CDR3 nucleotides are TGTGCCAGCCATGGGACAGGGGGAACCAATCAGCCCCAGCATTTT.

This sequence joins TRBV9 and TRBJ2-3; D is unclear. The V gene lost 0 bases and the J gene lost 0 bases, with 5 bases spanning the gap. This CDR3 contains 14 residues. The germline V gene encodes CDR1 SGDLS and CDR2 YYNGEE. In DNA, the CDR3 is TGTGCCAGCAGCGTAGACGGGAGCACAGATACGCAGTATTTT. It specifies CASSVDGSTDTQYF. The entire variable domain, with the rest obtained from reference TRBV9 and TRBJ2-3, is as follows: DSGVTQTPKHLITATGQRVTLRCSPRSGDLSVYWYQQSLDQGLQFLIQYYNGEERAKGNILERFSAQQFPDLHSELNLSSLELGDSALYFCASSVDGSTDTQYFGPGTRLTVL.

The rearrangement links TRBV10-2 to TRBJ2-2, with a possible D match to TRBD1 (6 bases). Germline CDR1 is WSHSY and CDR2 is SAAADI. Trimming shortened V by 3 bases and J by 6 bases, and 11 bases separated the two germline ends. CDR3 length: 14 amino acids. The CDR3 loop reads CASSDLGAAGELFF. CDR3 bases: TGCGCCAGCAGTGACTTGGGGGCCGCCGGGGAGCTGTTTTTT.

The V and J genes are TRBV5-1 and TRBJ2-2, with 9 positions matching TRBD2. V trimming: 1 base; J trimming: 5 bases; junction bases outside the gene matches: 6. The CDR3 is 16 residues long. CDR1 and CDR2 from the germline V gene are SGHRS and YFSETQ. The CDR3 here is CASSLRELAGTGELFF. The CDR3 DNA reads as TGCGCCAGCAGCTTGAGGGAGCTAGCGGGGACCGGGGAGCTGTTTTTT.

The V call is TRBV19, the J call TRBJ2-3, with 9 nucleotides matching TRBD2. This CDR3 has 18 amino acids. The germline CDR1 and CDR2 sequences are LNHDA and SQIVND (reference sequence). V lost 1 base, J lost 1 base, and 9 bases stayed unmatched. The CDR3 coding sequence is TGTGCCAGTAGTATAGGAAGAGGGCTAGCGGGACGCACAGATACGCAGTATTTT. Its translation is CASSIGRGLAGRTDTQYF.

This chain connects TRBV6-5 to TRBJ2-7; D is possibly TRBD1 (5 bases). Germline V gene data show CDR1 as MNHEY and CDR2 as SVGAGI. This CDR3 is 11 amino acids long. With 6 bases removed from V and 7 bases from J, the gap between germline ends came to 10 bases. The CDR3 reads CASSQGREQYV. CDR3 nucleotides: TGTGCCAGCAGCCAGGGTAGGGAGCAGTACGTC.